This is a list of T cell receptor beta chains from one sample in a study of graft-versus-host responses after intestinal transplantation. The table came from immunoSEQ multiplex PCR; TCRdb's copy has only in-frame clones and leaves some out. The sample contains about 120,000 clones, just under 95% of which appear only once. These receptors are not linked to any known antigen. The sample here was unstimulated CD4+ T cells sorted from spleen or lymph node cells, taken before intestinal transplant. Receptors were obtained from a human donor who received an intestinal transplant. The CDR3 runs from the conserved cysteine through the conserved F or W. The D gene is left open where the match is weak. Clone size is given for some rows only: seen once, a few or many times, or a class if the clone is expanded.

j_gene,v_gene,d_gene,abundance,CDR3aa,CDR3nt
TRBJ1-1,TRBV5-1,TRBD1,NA,CASSRQGAIGTEAFF,TGCGCCAGCAGCAGACAGGGGGCCATTGGCACTGAAGCTTTCTTT
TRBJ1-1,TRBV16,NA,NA,CASSLTQGTEAFF,TGTGCCAGCAGCCTTACACAGGGCACTGAAGCTTTCTTT
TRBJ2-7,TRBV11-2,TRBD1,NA,CASSWLRDRGNYEQYF,TGTGCCAGCAGCTGGCTCCGGGACAGGGGCAACTACGAGCAGTACTTC
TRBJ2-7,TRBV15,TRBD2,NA,CATSRDRTSFPEQYF,TGTGCCACCAGCAGAGATAGGACTAGCTTTCCCGAGCAGTACTTC
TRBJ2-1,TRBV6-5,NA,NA,CASRTQGQRNEQFF,TGTGCCAGCAGAACACAAGGACAGCGCAATGAGCAGTTCTTC
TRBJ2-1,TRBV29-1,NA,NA,CSGDGLADSYNEQFF,TGCAGCGGGGACGGGCTAGCGGACAGCTACAATGAGCAGTTCTTC
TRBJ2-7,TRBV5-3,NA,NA,CARSTVQTCGQSRGQYF,TGTGCCAGAAGTACGGTCCAAACTTGCGGGCAATCCAGGGGGCAGTACTTC
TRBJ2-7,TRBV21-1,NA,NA,CASSKLSGQGAGEQYF,TGTGCCAGCAGCAAATTATCGGGACAGGGGGCCGGCGAGCAGTACTTC
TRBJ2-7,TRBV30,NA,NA,CAWSVQSRAGQYF,TGTGCCTGGAGTGTACAAAGCAGGGCGGGGCAGTACTTC
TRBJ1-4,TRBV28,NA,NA,CASLGGASEKLFF,TGTGCCAGCTTAGGGGGGGCGAGTGAAAAACTGTTTTTT
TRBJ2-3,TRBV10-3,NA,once,CAISESLGQFITDTQYF,TGTGCCATCAGTGAGTCTCTAGGACAGTTCATCACAGATACGCAGTATTTT
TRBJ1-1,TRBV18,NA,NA,CASSPFPPRTNTEAFF,TGTGCCAGCTCACCCTTTCCCCCCAGGACGAACACTGAAGCTTTCTTT
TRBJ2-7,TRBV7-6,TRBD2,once,CASSISGSNYEQYF,TGTGCCAGCAGCATTAGCGGGAGTAACTACGAGCAGTACTTC
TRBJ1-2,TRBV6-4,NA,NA,CASSAYFGSSYGYTF,TGTGCCAGCAGCGCTTATTTCGGGTCCTCCTATGGCTACACCTTC
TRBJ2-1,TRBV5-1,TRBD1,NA,CASSFGTGPRDEQFF,TGCGCCAGCAGCTTCGGGACAGGGCCAAGGGATGAGCAGTTCTTC
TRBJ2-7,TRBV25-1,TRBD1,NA,CASGWTGGGEQYF,TGTGCCAGCGGTTGGACAGGGGGCGGCGAGCAGTACTTC
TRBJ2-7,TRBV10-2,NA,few,CASSDPPSYEQYF,TGCGCCAGCAGTGACCCGCCTTCTTACGAGCAGTACTTC
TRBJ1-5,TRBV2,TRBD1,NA,CASSQDRGNQPQHF,TGTGCCAGCAGTCAGGACAGGGGCAATCAGCCCCAGCATTTT
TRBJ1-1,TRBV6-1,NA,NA,CASSDSPMNTEAFF,TGTGCCAGCAGTGACAGCCCCATGAACACTGAAGCTTTCTTT
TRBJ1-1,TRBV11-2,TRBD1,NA,CASSHPQGKINTEAFF,TGTGCCAGCAGCCACCCACAGGGGAAAATAAACACTGAAGCTTTCTTT
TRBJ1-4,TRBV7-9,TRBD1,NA,CASSFGTGGVEKLFF,TGTGCCAGCAGCTTCGGGACAGGGGGCGTTGAAAAACTGTTTTTT
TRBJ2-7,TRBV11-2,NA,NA,CASSFGLGDYNYEQYF,TGTGCCAGCAGCTTTGGTCTCGGAGACTATAACTACGAGCAGTACTTC
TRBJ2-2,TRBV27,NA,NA,CASSLDRLNTGELFF,TGTGCCAGCAGTTTAGACAGACTGAACACCGGGGAGCTGTTTTTT